This T cell receptor (beta chain) was identified during a study of blood T cell repertoires in COVID-19. Study summary: The United States, Italy and Spain supplied acute and convalescent COVID-19 samples.

Original methodology: Reference gene primer amplification gave nucleated cell count estimates. Clones were sequenced by immunoSEQ multiplex PCR, and TCRdb holds only the in-frame ones, with some missing. That table is the source of V, J and clone size, and D and trimming were worked out from the DNA. There are roughly 250,000 clones in the sample; approximately 91% occur only once, and roughly 1.2% lies in the top ten. Participants' own reports of clinical history determined their cohort assignment. Only a few counts were recorded for this clone. V lost 3 bases to trimming and J lost 9 bases, with 25 bases between them. CDR3 length equals 18 residues. CDR1 is SGHKS and CDR2 is YYEKEE in the germline V gene (reference sequence).

The V gene is TRBV5-5, the J gene TRBJ1-6; D is ambiguous. Sequencing used PBMCs or T cells enriched from blood (not recorded which). The sequence was collected from a human donor in a cohort exposed to, infected with or recovered from COVID-19 (not recorded which). The donor label of this sample is uncertain. CDR3 nucleotides: TGTGCCAGCAGCTCCGGCAGAGGAAGTTCTTTCGCGAGTTCACCCCTCCACTTT. Protein sequence: CASSSGRGSSFASSPLHF.